The sequence of this TCR beta chain was determined in a study of blood T cell repertoires in COVID-19. The CDR3 length is 16 residues. The germline CDR1 and CDR2 sequences are SGHTA and FQGNSA. Trimming took 5 bases from V and 3 from J; bases not matched to a gene: 10. This clone was seen once. Clinical histories supplied by participants themselves formed the basis of cohort assignment. Produced via immunoSEQ multiplex PCR; TCRdb's table is partial and in-frame only. The profile covers around 130,000 clones, with around nine tenths appearing a single time and less than 2.5% taken by the ten largest. This rearrangement joins TRBV7-2 to TRBJ2-3, with 8 positions matching TRBD2. Sequenced material: PBMCs or T cells enriched from blood (not recorded which). The clonotype was recovered from a woman in her forties or fifties who had recovered from COVID-19. The CDR3 spells CASSLKSSGRTDTQYF. The CDR3 coding sequence is TGTGCCAGCAGCCTAAAGTCAAGCGGGAGAACAGATACGCAGTATTTT.